These T cell receptor beta chains were read from a single sample in a study of blood T cell repertoires in COVID-19. TCRdb's copy holds only in-frame clones and misses some; the assay was immunoSEQ multiplex PCR. The table includes roughly 230,000 clones, around 92% detected once. Sequencing was done on a sample of PBMCs or T cells enriched from blood (not recorded which). The source of these receptors is a woman aged 30 to 39 with acute COVID-19. The conserved cysteine and the conserved F or W are not part of the CDR3 here. Fields, in order: J gene, V gene, CDR3 protein.

j_call: TRBJ1-1
v_call: TRBV12-5
cdr3_aa: ASGSTLNRGNTEAF

j_call: TRBJ2-7
v_call: TRBV7-6
cdr3_aa: ASSFRTGGLSVDEQY

j_call: TRBJ2-1
v_call: TRBV2
cdr3_aa: ASITRGIGVNEQF

j_call: TRBJ2-5
v_call: TRBV6-5
cdr3_aa: ASLGGETQY

j_call: TRBJ1-2
v_call: TRBV20-1
cdr3_aa: SASNSRNYGYT

j_call: TRBJ1-1
v_call: TRBV11-2
cdr3_aa: AIARGVRRANTEAF

j_call: TRBJ2-5
v_call: TRBV4-2
cdr3_aa: ASSPRGKETQY

j_call: TRBJ2-7
v_call: TRBV6-5
cdr3_aa: ASSYLAGYEQY

j_call: TRBJ1-5
v_call: TRBV7-9
cdr3_aa: ASSLVKGMSGAGDQPQH

j_call: TRBJ1-5
v_call: TRBV19
cdr3_aa: ASNIGTGGNQPQQ

j_call: TRBJ1-1
v_call: TRBV18
cdr3_aa: ASSPSVGANTEAF

j_call: TRBJ1-4
v_call: TRBV6-1
cdr3_aa: ASSEGTAGIEKLF

j_call: TRBJ2-7
v_call: TRBV6-1
cdr3_aa: ASSDQGAGYEQY

j_call: TRBJ2-1
v_call: TRBV10-3
cdr3_aa: AIREELAGYNEQF

j_call: TRBJ2-2
v_call: TRBV9
cdr3_aa: ASSVFSGGSNTGELF

j_call: TRBJ1-4
v_call: TRBV19
cdr3_aa: ASNDRQGPTNEKLF

j_call: TRBJ1-3
v_call: TRBV5-1
cdr3_aa: ASSSGTISGNTIY

j_call: TRBJ1-1
v_call: TRBV30
cdr3_aa: AWGHEQNRDYTEAF

j_call: TRBJ2-1
v_call: TRBV15
cdr3_aa: ATSRPSRTSGGFNEQF

j_call: TRBJ1-1
v_call: TRBV27
cdr3_aa: ASNAAANTEAF

j_call: TRBJ2-7
v_call: TRBV4-2
cdr3_aa: ASSQILAGPRAYEQY

j_call: TRBJ2-5
v_call: TRBV7-9
cdr3_aa: ASSPDRIQAEETQY

j_call: TRBJ1-1
v_call: TRBV4-3
cdr3_aa: ASSQAGTANTEAF

j_call: TRBJ2-3
v_call: TRBV5-1
cdr3_aa: ASSLDGGAQDTQY

j_call: TRBJ1-1
v_call: TRBV6-2/TRBV6-3
cdr3_aa: ASSYSIYNSEAF

j_call: TRBJ2-1
v_call: TRBV7-2
cdr3_aa: ASSVMGLAVYNEQF

j_call: TRBJ1-4
v_call: TRBV18
cdr3_aa: ASSPPGLNEKLF

j_call: TRBJ2-1
v_call: TRBV7-9
cdr3_aa: ASSAYSGVSYNEQF

j_call: TRBJ1-6
v_call: TRBV13
cdr3_aa: ASSRQGIAASPLH

j_call: TRBJ2-7
v_call: TRBV5-4
cdr3_aa: ASSPRGGYEQY

j_call: TRBJ2-3
v_call: TRBV9
cdr3_aa: ASSVGGSPSTDTQY

j_call: TRBJ1-1
v_call: TRBV9
cdr3_aa: ASSTGGGNTEAF

j_call: TRBJ2-4
v_call: TRBV20-1
cdr3_aa: SVSSGTSGNIQY

j_call: TRBJ2-1
v_call: TRBV7-3
cdr3_aa: ASSARSGGGYNEQF

j_call: TRBJ2-6
v_call: TRBV5-1
cdr3_aa: ASKQTAGANVLT

j_call: TRBJ2-1
v_call: TRBV5-4
cdr3_aa: ASSQQGANYNEQF

j_call: TRBJ2-2
v_call: TRBV19
cdr3_aa: ASSRDRGLSGELF

j_call: TRBJ1-2
v_call: TRBV27
cdr3_aa: ASSPDGARNYGYT

j_call: TRBJ1-2
v_call: TRBV27
cdr3_aa: ASRELQGALGYT

j_call: TRBJ2-4
v_call: TRBV3-1/TRBV3-2
cdr3_aa: ASRQTGTGSAKNIQY

j_call: TRBJ1-6
v_call: TRBV6-5
cdr3_aa: ASSYRQSSPLH

j_call: TRBJ2-7
v_call: TRBV27
cdr3_aa: ASSLLPPRTGAEAYEQY

j_call: TRBJ2-1
v_call: TRBV3-1/TRBV3-2
cdr3_aa: ASSQDRTGTRSYNEQF

j_call: TRBJ2-7
v_call: TRBV19
cdr3_aa: ASSSERGNEQY

j_call: TRBJ1-3
v_call: TRBV6-6
cdr3_aa: ASSPPTGGRGNTIY

j_call: TRBJ2-7
v_call: TRBV9
cdr3_aa: ASSVEGTKGDEQY

j_call: TRBJ2-1
v_call: TRBV5-1
cdr3_aa: ASSYQLSSGGAHEQF

j_call: TRBJ1-1
v_call: TRBV7-2
cdr3_aa: ATGGYKNTEAF

j_call: TRBJ1-2
v_call: TRBV5-6
cdr3_aa: ASSSRDRGLHDT

j_call: TRBJ1-2
v_call: TRBV7-2
cdr3_aa: ASSLEGAVQNYGYT

j_call: TRBJ1-2
v_call: TRBV12-3/TRBV12-4
cdr3_aa: ASRAGTGHGYT

j_call: TRBJ2-2
v_call: TRBV3-1/TRBV3-2
cdr3_aa: ASSHSSFGGPNTGELF

j_call: TRBJ2-1
v_call: TRBV19
cdr3_aa: ASRKGLAGAPYNEQF

j_call: TRBJ1-1
v_call: TRBV5-1
cdr3_aa: ASSREQGNTEAF

j_call: TRBJ2-7
v_call: TRBV18
cdr3_aa: ASSHRDISYEQY